This T cell receptor beta chain appears in the sequencing data of a study of T cells in Graves' hyperthyroidism and ophthalmopathy. Germline CDR1 reads SGHTA; CDR2 reads FQGNSA. V was pared by 0 bases and J by 0 bases, with 1 base of the junction left unmatched. This CDR3 has 15 residues. This clonotype was recorded at least ten times. Regions amplified from RNA transcripts were the TCR beta CDR3 regions. HTBI primers drove first-round RT-PCR of the TCR CDR3. A single record per CDR3 protein comes from TCRdb applying MiXCR to the multiplex PCR reads. The repertoire holds about 300,000 distinct CDR3 sequences, with roughly 13% as singletons.

The chain employs TRBV7-2 and TRBJ2-5; 7 bases map to TRBD2. Sequencing was carried out using blood. The sequence was obtained from a woman in her thirties or forties with Graves' hyperthyroidism. This CDR3 is CASSLASGYQETQYF. CDR3 DNA sequence: TGTGCCAGCAGCTTAGCTAGCGGGTACCAAGAGACCCAGTACTTC.